These T cell receptor beta chains were read from a single sample in a study of T cells in Graves' hyperthyroidism and ophthalmopathy. TCRdb itself ran the multiplex PCR reads through MiXCR, one entry per CDR3 protein. The sample lists about 580,000 distinct CDR3 sequences; around 46% were seen once. The specimen sequenced was peripheral blood or thyroid tissue (not recorded which). These receptors all come from a woman aged 18-35 years with Graves' hyperthyroidism. Each CDR3 is given with its conserved first and last residue. Each record gives: D gene, J gene, V gene, clone size, CDR3 DNA, CDR3 protein. A D gene is named only where the DNA matches it firmly. The size of a clone is reported for some rows only, either as once, few or many, or as a class for expanded clones.

-	TRBJ2-7	TRBV6-1	many	TGTGCCAGCAGTGAATCGACTCCCTACGAGCAGTACTTC	CASSESTPYEQYF
TRBD1	TRBJ2-2	TRBV4-1	few	TGCGCCAGCAGCCAGCCCGGGACAGGGGTGTTCGGGGAGCTGTTTTTT	CASSQPGTGVFGELFF
-	TRBJ2-5	TRBV15	once	TGTGCCACCAGCAGAGAGGCAGGGGAGACCCAGTACTTC	CATSREAGETQYF
-	TRBJ2-5	TRBV12-5	many	TGTGCTAGTGGCCTCAATCCGGAGACAGGGAGGAAGACCCAGTACTTC	CASGLNPETGRKTQYF
-	TRBJ2-7	TRBV20-1	many	TGCAGTGCTAGAGATCAGGGGTCCGGAATCTACGAGCAGTACTTC	CSARDQGSGIYEQYF
TRBD1	TRBJ1-5	TRBV5-1	-	TGCGCCAGCAGCTCATACACAGGGGATTATGGCAATCAGCCCCAGCATTTT	CASSSYTGDYGNQPQHF
-	TRBJ2-5	TRBV7-9	-	TGTGCCAGCAGCTTAGGCATGGGACGTAGCCAAGACCAGTACTTC	CASSLGMGRSQDQYF
-	TRBJ2-5	TRBV3-1	many	TGTGCCAGCAGCCAAGGACCCTTCCAGACCCAGTACTTC	CASSQGPFQTQYF
-	TRBJ1-2	TRBV20-1	-	TGCAGTGCTAGAGATATGATCTCGGGGGGGGGACAAGAGGGCTACACCTTC	CSARDMISGGGQEGYTF
-	TRBJ2-3	TRBV7-2	-	TGTGCCAGTGGAGGGGACGTAGCAGATACGCAGTATTTT	CASGGDVADTQYF
-	TRBJ1-2	TRBV19	many	TGTGCCAGTAGAGCGGAGGGCCCTTATGGCTACACCTTC	CASRAEGPYGYTF
-	TRBJ1-6	TRBV7-2	-	TGTGCCAGCAGCTTAGTCGGGGGGCCGTATTCGAGGGCAGGGGTCACTAATTCACCCCTCCACTTT	CASSLVGGPYSRAGVTNSPLHF
-	TRBJ1-3	TRBV30	-	TGTGCCTGTGACAGCAGCTCTGGAAACACCATATATTTT	CACDSSSGNTIYF
TRBD2	TRBJ2-1	TRBV2	-	TGTGCCAGCAGGAGACTAGCGGGATCCTACAATGAGCAGTTCTTC	CASRRLAGSYNEQFF
-	TRBJ1-1	TRBV7-2	many	TGTGCCAGCAGTCCCCAGGTAATGAACACTGAAGCTTTCTTT	CASSPQVMNTEAFF
-	TRBJ1-5	TRBV24-1	many	TGTGCCACCAGTGATTTCGGATGGCAGCCCCAGCATTTT	CATSDFGWQPQHF
TRBD1	TRBJ1-1	TRBV12-3/TRBV12-4	many	TGTGCCAGCAGCCAGACCCCGGGACAGATGAACACTGAAGCTTTCTTT	CASSQTPGQMNTEAFF
-	TRBJ1-1	TRBV19	many	TGTGCCAGTAGTCCTTCGACATATAAGAACACTGAAGCTTTCTTT	CASSPSTYKNTEAFF
TRBD1	TRBJ1-1	TRBV6-1	many	TGTGCCAGCGAACAGGGGCGAGACACTGAAGCTTTCTTT	CASEQGRDTEAFF
TRBD2	TRBJ2-5	TRBV5-1	many	TGCGCCAGCAGCTTCTTTGCGGGAGGGTCAGAGACCCAGTACTTC	CASSFFAGGSETQYF
-	TRBJ2-7	TRBV6-2/TRBV6-3	many	TGTGCCAGCATTATGTCGCCGGGACAATCCTACGAGCAGTACTTC	CASIMSPGQSYEQYF
-	TRBJ1-6	TRBV10-1	-	TGCGCCAGCAGTGAGGCCGAGCGTTCACCCCTCCACTTT	CASSEAERSPLHF
-	TRBJ1-1	TRBV29-1	-	TGCAGCGTTGGTCCTAGGGGAGCTTTCTTT	CSVGPRGAFF
TRBD1	TRBJ1-1	TRBV10-3	-	TGTGCCATCAGTATTGACAGGGGGCAGTTCACTGAAGCTTTCTTT	CAISIDRGQFTEAFF
-	TRBJ1-4	TRBV20-1	-	TGCAGTGCTAGAGCGGGGAGTAATGAAAAACTGTTTTTT	CSARAGSNEKLFF
TRBD2	TRBJ2-3	TRBV29-1	-	TGCAGCGCCACAACGGATCAGACTAGCGGCACAGATACGCAGTATTTT	CSATTDQTSGTDTQYF
-	TRBJ2-7	TRBV18	-	TGTGCCAGCTCACCAGAGGTGATCGACGCCTACGAGCAGTACTTC	CASSPEVIDAYEQYF
-	TRBJ1-4	TRBV11-1	-	TGTGCCAGCAGCTTAGAAGTGGGACTGTTTTTT	CASSLEVGLFF
-	TRBJ1-6	TRBV7-2	many	TGTGCCAGCAGCTTAAGGAGGTGGGACGCACCCCTCCACTTT	CASSLRRWDAPLHF
-	TRBJ1-3	TRBV10-3	-	TGTGCCATCAGGGGGGAGTCTGGAAACACCATATATTTT	CAIRGESGNTIYF
TRBD1	TRBJ1-1	TRBV20-1	many	TGCAGTGCTAGAGATGAAAACAGGGGGTACACTGAAGCTTTCTTT	CSARDENRGYTEAFF
-	TRBJ2-7	TRBV12-3/TRBV12-4	-	TGTGCCAGCAGTCCGGCGGGGAGTTGGTACGAGCAGTACTTC	CASSPAGSWYEQYF
-	TRBJ2-6	TRBV19	-	TGTGCCAGGAGAGGGGACAACTCTGGGGCCAACGTCCTGACTTTC	CARRGDNSGANVLTF
-	TRBJ1-2	TRBV9	many	TGTGCCAGCAGCGTAGCATACGGAAACTATGGCTACACCTTC	CASSVAYGNYGYTF
-	TRBJ2-5	TRBV15	-	TGTGCCACCAGCAGAGAACCAGGGGGGGGTAGAGCAGAGACCCAGTACTTC	CATSREPGGGRAETQYF
-	TRBJ2-7	TRBV5-5	many	TGTGCCAGCAGCTTATTAACTGGAGACTACGAGCAGTACTTC	CASSLLTGDYEQYF
TRBD2	TRBJ2-7	TRBV20-1	-	TGCAGTGCCCAAAAGGCTAGCGGGAGCTCCTACGAGCAGTACTTC	CSAQKASGSSYEQYF
-	TRBJ2-7	TRBV10-3	-	TGTGCCATCACTGGGACGGGGGAGCAGTACTTC	CAITGTGEQYF
TRBD2	TRBJ2-2	TRBV6-6	-	TGTGCCAGCAGAGGGCCAGGGACTATGGCCGGGGAGCTGTTTTTT	CASRGPGTMAGELFF
-	TRBJ1-1	TRBV25-1	-	TGTGCCAGCAGTGGGGAAGAAGCTTTCTTT	CASSGEEAFF
TRBD1	TRBJ2-7	TRBV6-6	-	TGTGCCAGCAGGGAGGGACAGGGACCCTACGAGCAGTACTTC	CASREGQGPYEQYF
-	TRBJ1-2	TRBV6-1	many	TGTGCCAGCAGTGAATTGGTGACTTGGGATGGCTACACCTTC	CASSELVTWDGYTF
-	TRBJ1-5	TRBV3-1	many	TGTGCCAGCAGCCAAGATCAGCATCAGCCCCAGCATTTT	CASSQDQHQPQHF
-	TRBJ1-5	TRBV4-3	-	TGCGCCAGCAGCCCCCGGGCCCCCCCCAGCAGTCAGCCCCAGCATTTT	CASSPRAPPSSQPQHF
-	TRBJ2-7	TRBV29-1	-	TGCAGCGTGACGACTGGCGGAACCTACGAGCAGTACTTC	CSVTTGGTYEQYF
TRBD1	TRBJ1-4	TRBV4-1	few	TGCGCCAGCAGCCAAGATCTAGGACAGGCTGGGGAAAAACTGTTTTTT	CASSQDLGQAGEKLFF
-	TRBJ1-6	TRBV7-2	many	TGTGCCAGCAGCTTAGTTCCACCTTATAATTCACCCCTCCACTTT	CASSLVPPYNSPLHF
-	TRBJ2-7	TRBV5-1	-	TGCGCCAGCAGCCCCCCTGAGGGGGCGGGAAGCCAGTACTTC	CASSPPEGAGSQYF
-	TRBJ1-1	TRBV4-1	-	TGCGCCAGCAGCCCTCCTCTGGCGACGTACGCTTTCTTT	CASSPPLATYAFF
-	TRBJ2-3	TRBV7-8	few	TGTGCCAGCAGCTTAGAACCGGGGCACAACACAGATACGCAGTATTTT	CASSLEPGHNTDTQYF